The T cell receptor beta chain described here comes from a study of T cell responses to AZD1222 COVID-19 vaccine (dated by TCRdb to 2020 to 2022). Study-level background: TCR sequencing covered approximately 230 trial participants: approximately 200 given two doses of AZD1222 and around 26 given two doses of MenACWY control vaccine. Trial participants were enrolled by age into subgroups of 18-55, 56-69 and 70-plus years, and about 150, 27 and 61 TCR-sequenced participants, respectively, were included in these subgroups. What the work shows at the level of the full study, not this receptor alone: Most participants were white British and females outnumbered males, and the authors suggested that clonal diversity may have been underestimated. Conclusions about previously exposed vaccinees are limited, since just 5 to 7 AZD1222 recipients were seropositive for SARS-CoV-2 at baseline. Vaccine-associated CD4 TCRs spanned the whole spike protein, with dominant responses in regions 160-218 and 743-854. In the small 56-69-year group, the increase in depth fell short of significance, most likely because of low power. Reportedly, close to half of the unique spike-specific TCRs recognized epitopes lying outside the regions that are mutated in the B.1.351 and B.1.1.7 variants. After two AZD1222 doses, spike-specific TCR breadth and depth were significantly higher than at day 0 and than in MenACWY recipients. No day 14 peak-response samples were available, so repertoires were characterized only after the peak T cell response.

The germline V gene (reference sequence) provides CDR1 SGHNT and CDR2 YYREEE. The junction shows trimming of 3 bases on V and 3 bases on J, plus 19 bases between the germline ends. The cysteine opens and the phenylalanine closes a CDR3 of 17 amino acids. The only DNA kept is the CDR3, 51 bases in frame from the first base. The CDR3 regions of human TCRbeta chains were subjected to immunosequencing. The study's processing was this. TCRs in the repertoires were compared against a reference library of SARS-CoV-2-specific TCRs that had been generated with the MIRA antigen-specificity platform. Breadth was defined as the fraction of unique TCRs that were SARS-CoV-2-associated. Depth was defined as the fraction of total T cells that were SARS-CoV-2-associated. Using the MIRA data, each spike-specific TCR was assigned both to the spike region to which the TCR was reactive and to a CD4 or CD8 class. Log10-transformed breadth and depth values were compared by one-way ANOVA with Sidak's multiple comparisons tests. TCRdb stores this immuneACCESS table with in-frame sequences only. Part of the clones is absent; in the studies checked, under half of the shortfall reflects unresolved V genes, and no reason is known for the rest. V, J and clone size derive from that table, while D and trimming were established from the DNA sequence. The sample table lists more than 110,000 clones, 88% of them with a count of one. In total, the top ten clones hold approximately 2.8% of the sample.

In the case of this clone: The antigen it binds to is not known. No clone much larger than this one lies a single base away; base qualities are absent.

The sample's time point label, in plain terms: about 28 days (+/-7) after the second vaccine dose. Because spike-specific TCR depth and breadth did not differ between the two schedules, AZD1222 recipients who got a second dose at roughly 4 weeks were pooled with those who got a second dose at roughly 12 weeks. The vaccinee samples were drawn from two UK trials, COV001 and COV002, one of which was a single-blind randomized controlled phase 2/3 trial testing AZD1222 (ChAdOx1 nCoV-19) in healthy adults. For TCRbeta chain sequencing, PBMC samples from trial participants were taken at day 0 and at day 28 after the second dose.

Source: peripheral blood, taken 28 days after the second AZD1222 dose. The chain joins TRBV5-4 to TRBJ1-3; the D gene assignment is ambiguous. This sequence was found in an adult who received the AZD1222 COVID-19 vaccine. The nucleotide sequence is given as TGTGCCAGCAGCTCCCCTTCGACGGCCCGCGATGGAAACACCATATATTTT. The resulting protein is CASSSPSTARDGNTIYF. Here the CDR3 is joined to the reference TRBV5-4 and TRBJ1-3 genes, and the full variable domain is: ETGVTQSPTHLIKTRGQQVTLRCSSQSGHNTVSWYQQALGQGPQFIFQYYREEENGRGNFPPRFSGLQFPNYSSELNVNALELDDSALYLCASSSPSTARDGNTIYFGEGSWLTVV.